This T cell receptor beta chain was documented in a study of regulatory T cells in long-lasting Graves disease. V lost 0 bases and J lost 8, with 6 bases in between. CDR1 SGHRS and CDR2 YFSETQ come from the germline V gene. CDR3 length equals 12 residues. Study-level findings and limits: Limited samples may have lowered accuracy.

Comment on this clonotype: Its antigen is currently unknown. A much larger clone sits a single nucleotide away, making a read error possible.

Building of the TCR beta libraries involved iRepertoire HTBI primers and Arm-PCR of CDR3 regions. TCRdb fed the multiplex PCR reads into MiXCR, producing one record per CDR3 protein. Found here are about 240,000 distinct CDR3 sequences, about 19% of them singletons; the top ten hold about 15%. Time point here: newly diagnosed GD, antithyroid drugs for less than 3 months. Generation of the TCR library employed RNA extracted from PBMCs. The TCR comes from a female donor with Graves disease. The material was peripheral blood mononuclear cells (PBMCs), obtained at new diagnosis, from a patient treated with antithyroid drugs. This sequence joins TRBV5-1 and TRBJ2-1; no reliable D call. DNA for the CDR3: TGCGCCAGCAGCTTGGGTCCTGATGAGCAGTTCTTC. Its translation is CASSLGPDEQFF.